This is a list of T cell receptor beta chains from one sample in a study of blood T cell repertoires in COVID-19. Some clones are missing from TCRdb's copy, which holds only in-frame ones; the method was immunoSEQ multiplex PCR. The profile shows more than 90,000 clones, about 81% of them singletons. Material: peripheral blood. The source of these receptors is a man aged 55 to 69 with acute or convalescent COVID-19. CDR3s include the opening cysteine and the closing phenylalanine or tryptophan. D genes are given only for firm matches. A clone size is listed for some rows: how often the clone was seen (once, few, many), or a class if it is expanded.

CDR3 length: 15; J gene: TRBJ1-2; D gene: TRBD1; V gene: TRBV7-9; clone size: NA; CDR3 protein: CASSMSGGRFDGYTF; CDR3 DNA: TGTGCCAGCAGCATGTCAGGGGGACGGTTTGATGGCTACACCTTC
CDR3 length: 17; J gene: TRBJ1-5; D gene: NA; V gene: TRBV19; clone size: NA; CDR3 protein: CASSIVLIGYSNQPQHF; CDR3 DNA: TGTGCCAGTAGTATAGTCTTAATCGGTTATAGCAATCAGCCCCAGCATTTT
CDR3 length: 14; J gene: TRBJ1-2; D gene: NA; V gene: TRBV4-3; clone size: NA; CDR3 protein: CASSQTGANYGYTF; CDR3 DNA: TGCGCCAGCAGCCAAACAGGAGCTAACTATGGCTACACCTTC
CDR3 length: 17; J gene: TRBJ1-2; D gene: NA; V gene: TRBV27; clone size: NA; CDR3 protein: CASSFSRGPGSNYGYTF; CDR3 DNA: TGTGCCAGCAGTTTCTCGCGGGGCCCCGGGTCTAACTATGGCTACACCTTC
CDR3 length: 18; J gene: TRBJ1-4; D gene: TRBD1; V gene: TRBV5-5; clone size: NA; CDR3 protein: CASSLFRTGRATNEKLFF; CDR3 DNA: TGTGCCAGCAGCTTGTTTCGGACAGGGCGGGCAACTAATGAAAAACTGTTTTTT
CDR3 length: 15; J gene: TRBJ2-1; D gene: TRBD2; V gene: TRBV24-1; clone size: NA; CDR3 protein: CATKSGGGPNNEQFF; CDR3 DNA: TGTGCCACCAAATCCGGGGGGGGGCCTAACAATGAGCAGTTCTTC
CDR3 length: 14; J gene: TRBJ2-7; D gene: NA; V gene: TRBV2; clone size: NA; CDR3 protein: CASSPRDTSYEQYF; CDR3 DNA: TGTGCCAGCAGTCCCCGGGACACCTCCTACGAGCAGTACTTC
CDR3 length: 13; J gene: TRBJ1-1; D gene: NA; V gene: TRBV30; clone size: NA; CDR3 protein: CAWSAGGRTEAFF; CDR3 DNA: TGTGCCTGGAGTGCTGGAGGGCGCACTGAAGCTTTCTTT
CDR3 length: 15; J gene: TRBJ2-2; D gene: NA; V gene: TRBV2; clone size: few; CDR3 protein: CASSGNNRFTGELFF; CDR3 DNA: TGTGCCAGCAGTGGAAATAACAGGTTCACCGGGGAGCTGTTTTTT
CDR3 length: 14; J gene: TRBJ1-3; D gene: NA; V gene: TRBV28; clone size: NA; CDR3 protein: CASSLPRAGNTIYF; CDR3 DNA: TGTGCCAGCAGTTTACCCAGGGCAGGAAACACCATATATTTT
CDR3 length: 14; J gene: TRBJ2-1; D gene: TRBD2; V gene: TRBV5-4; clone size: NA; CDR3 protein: CASSLGTSGNEQFF; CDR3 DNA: TGTGCCAGCAGCTTGGGGACTAGCGGCAATGAGCAGTTCTTC
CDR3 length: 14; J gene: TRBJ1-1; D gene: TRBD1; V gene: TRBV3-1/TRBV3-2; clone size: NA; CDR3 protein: CASSHKTGWTEAFF; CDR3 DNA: TGTGCCAGCAGCCATAAGACAGGGTGGACTGAAGCTTTCTTT
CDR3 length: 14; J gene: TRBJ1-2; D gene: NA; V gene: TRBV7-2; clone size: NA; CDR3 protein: CASSPFLDSYGYTF; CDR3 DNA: TGTGCCAGCAGCCCTTTCTTGGACAGCTATGGCTACACCTTC
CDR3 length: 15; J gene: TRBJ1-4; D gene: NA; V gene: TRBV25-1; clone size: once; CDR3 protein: CASSEVSGGDEKLFF; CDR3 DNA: TGTGCCAGCAGTGAGGTTTCCGGAGGGGATGAAAAACTGTTTTTT
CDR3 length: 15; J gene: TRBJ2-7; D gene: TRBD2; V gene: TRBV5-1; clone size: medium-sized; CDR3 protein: CASSPTGTTTYEQYF; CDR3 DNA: TGCGCCAGCAGTCCCACCGGGACTACTACCTACGAGCAGTACTTC
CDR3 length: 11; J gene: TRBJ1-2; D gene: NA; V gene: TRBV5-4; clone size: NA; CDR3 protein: CASSFARDYTF; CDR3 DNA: TGTGCCAGCAGCTTTGCCAGGGATTACACCTTC
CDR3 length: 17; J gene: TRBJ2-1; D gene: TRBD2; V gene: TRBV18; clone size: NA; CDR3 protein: CASSPPASGRKDNEQFF; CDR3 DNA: TGTGCCAGCTCACCACCGGCTAGCGGGAGAAAAGACAATGAGCAGTTCTTC